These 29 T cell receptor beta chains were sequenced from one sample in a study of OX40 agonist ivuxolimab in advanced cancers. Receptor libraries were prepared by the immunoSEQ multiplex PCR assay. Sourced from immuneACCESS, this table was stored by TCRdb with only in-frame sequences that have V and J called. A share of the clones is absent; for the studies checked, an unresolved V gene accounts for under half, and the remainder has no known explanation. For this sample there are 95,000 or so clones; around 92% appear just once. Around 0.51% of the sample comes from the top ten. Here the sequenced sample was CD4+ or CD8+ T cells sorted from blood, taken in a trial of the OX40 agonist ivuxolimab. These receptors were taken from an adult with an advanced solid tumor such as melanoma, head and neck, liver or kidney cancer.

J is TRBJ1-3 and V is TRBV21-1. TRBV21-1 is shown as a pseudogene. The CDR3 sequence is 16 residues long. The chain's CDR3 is CASSTFDSVGGNTIYF. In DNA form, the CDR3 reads TGTGCCAGCAGCACCTTCGACTCCGTGGGTGGAAACACCATATATTTT.

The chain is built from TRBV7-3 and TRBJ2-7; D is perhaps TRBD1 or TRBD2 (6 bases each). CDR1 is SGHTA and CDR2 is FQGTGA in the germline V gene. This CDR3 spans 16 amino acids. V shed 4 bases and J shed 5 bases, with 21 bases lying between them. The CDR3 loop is CASSSRGGASVNEQYF. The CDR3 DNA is TGTGCCAGCAGCTCCAGGGGAGGCGCTAGCGTCAACGAGCAGTACTTC.

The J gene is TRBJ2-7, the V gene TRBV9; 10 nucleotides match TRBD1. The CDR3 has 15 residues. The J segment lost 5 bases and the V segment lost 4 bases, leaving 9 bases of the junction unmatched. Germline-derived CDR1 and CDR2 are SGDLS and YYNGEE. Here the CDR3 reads CASSHTPGQGNEQYF. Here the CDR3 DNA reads TGTGCCAGCAGCCATACTCCGGGACAGGGGAACGAGCAGTACTTC.

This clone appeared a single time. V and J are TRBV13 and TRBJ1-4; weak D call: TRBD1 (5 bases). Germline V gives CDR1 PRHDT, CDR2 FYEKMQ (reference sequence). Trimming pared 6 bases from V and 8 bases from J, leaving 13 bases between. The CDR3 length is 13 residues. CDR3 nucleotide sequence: TGTGCCAGCAGTCCCCCAGGGCGGGAAAAACTGTTTTTT. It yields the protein CASSPPGREKLFF.

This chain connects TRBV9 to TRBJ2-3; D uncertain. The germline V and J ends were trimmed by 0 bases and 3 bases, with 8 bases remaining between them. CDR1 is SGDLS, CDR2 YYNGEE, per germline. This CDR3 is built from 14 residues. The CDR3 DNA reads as TGTGCCAGCAGCGTAGAGGTCTCAACAGATACGCAGTATTTT. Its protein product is CASSVEVSTDTQYF.

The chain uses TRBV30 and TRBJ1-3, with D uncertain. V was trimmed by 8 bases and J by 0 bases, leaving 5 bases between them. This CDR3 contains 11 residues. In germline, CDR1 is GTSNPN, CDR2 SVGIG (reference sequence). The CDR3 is CAGGSGNTIYF. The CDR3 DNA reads TGTGCCGGAGGCTCTGGAAACACCATATATTTT.

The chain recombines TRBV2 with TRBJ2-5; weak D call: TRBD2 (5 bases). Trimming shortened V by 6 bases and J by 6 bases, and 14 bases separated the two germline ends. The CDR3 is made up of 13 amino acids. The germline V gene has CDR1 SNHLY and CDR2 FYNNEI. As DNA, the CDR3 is TGTGCCAGCAGCGGAGGACTTTTTCAGACCCAGTACTTC. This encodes CASSGGLFQTQYF.

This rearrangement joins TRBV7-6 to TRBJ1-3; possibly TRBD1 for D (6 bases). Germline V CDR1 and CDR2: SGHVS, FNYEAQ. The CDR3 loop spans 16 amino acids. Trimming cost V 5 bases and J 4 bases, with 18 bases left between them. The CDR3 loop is CASSARGAGAGNTIYF. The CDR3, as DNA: TGTGCCAGCAGCGCCCGGGGGGCAGGGGCCGGAAACACCATATATTTT.

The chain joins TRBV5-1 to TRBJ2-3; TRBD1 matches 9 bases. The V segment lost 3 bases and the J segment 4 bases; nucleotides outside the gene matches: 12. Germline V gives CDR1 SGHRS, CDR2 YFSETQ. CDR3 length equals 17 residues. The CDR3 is CASSWGQGVFVADTQYF. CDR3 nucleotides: TGCGCCAGCAGCTGGGGACAGGGTGTTTTTGTCGCAGATACGCAGTATTTT. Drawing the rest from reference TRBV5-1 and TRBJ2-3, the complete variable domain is KAGVTQTPRYLIKTRGQQVTLSCSPISGHRSVSWYQQTPGQGLQFLFEYFSETQRNKGNFPGRFSGRQFSNSRSEMNVSTLELGDSALYLCASSWGQGVFVADTQYFGPGTRLTVL.

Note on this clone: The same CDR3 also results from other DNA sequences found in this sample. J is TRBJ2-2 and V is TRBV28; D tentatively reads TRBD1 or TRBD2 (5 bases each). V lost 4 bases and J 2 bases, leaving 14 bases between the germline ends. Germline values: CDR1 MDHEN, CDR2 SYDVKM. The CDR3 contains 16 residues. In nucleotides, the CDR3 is TGTGCCAGCAGTTCCCCGGGGCTTCCTAACACCGGGGAGCTGTTTTTT. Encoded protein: CASSSPGLPNTGELFF.

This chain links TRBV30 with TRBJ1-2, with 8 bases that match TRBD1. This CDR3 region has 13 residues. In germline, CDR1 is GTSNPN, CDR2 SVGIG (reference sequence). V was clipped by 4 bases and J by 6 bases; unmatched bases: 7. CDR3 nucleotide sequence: TGTGCCTGGATCAGGGGGCAAGAGGATGGCTACACCTTC. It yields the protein CAWIRGQEDGYTF.

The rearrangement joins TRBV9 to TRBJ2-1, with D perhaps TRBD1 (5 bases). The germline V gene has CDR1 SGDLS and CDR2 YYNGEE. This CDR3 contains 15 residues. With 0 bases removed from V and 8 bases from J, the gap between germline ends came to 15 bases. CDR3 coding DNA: TGTGCCAGCAGCGTAGCTGTAGGGGCCAGCGATGAGCAGTTCTTC. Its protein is CASSVAVGASDEQFF.

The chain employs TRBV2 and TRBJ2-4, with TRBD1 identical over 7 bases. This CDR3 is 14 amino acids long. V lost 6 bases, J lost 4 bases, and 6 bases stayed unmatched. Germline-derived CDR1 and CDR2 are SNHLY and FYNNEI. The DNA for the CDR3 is TGTGCCAGCAGCACGACAGGGATTAAAAACATTCAGTACTTC. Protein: CASSTTGIKNIQYF. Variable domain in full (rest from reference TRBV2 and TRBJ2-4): EPEVTQTPSHQVTQMGQEVILRCVPISNHLYFYWYRQILGQKVEFLVSFYNNEISEKSEIFDDQFSVERPDGSNFTLKIRSTKLEDSAMYFCASSTTGIKNIQYFGAGTRLSVL.

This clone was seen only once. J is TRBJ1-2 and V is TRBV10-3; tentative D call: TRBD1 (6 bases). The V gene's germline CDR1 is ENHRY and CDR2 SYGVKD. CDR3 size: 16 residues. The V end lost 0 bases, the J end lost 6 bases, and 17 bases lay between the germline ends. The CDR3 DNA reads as TGTGCCATCAGTGAGTCGAACGCAGGGGTTAAGGATGGCTACACCTTC. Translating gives CAISESNAGVKDGYTF.

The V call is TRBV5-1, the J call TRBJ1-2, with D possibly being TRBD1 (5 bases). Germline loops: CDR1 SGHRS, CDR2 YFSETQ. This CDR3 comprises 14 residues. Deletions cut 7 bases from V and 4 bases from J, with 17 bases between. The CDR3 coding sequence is TGCGCCAGCCGCGCCAATGCAGGGACCTATGGCTACACCTTC. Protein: CASRANAGTYGYTF.

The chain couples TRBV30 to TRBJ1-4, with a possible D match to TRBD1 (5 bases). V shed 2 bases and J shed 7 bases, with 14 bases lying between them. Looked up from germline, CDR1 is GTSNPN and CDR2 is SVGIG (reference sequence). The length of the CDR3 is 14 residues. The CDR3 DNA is TGTGCCTGGAGTCGCTCGGGGCAGGGTGAAAAACTGTTTTTT. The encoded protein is CAWSRSGQGEKLFF.

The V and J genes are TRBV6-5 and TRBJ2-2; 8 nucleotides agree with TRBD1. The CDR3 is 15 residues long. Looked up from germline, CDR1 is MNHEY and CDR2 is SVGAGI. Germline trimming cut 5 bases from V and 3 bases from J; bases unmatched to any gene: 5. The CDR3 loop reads CASSRRTGHTGELFF. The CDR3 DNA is TGTGCCAGCAGTCGGAGGACAGGGCACACCGGGGAGCTGTTTTTT.

The CDR3 sequence is CASSLSWGIAGGYTF. CDR3 nucleotides: TGTGCCAGCAGTTTATCCTGGGGTATCGCCGGTGGCTACACCTTC. The rearrangement links TRBV27 to TRBJ1-2; D is uncertain. CDR3 length: 15 residues. Trimming took 0 bases from V and 7 from J, leaving 15 bases between them. CDR1 and CDR2 from the germline V gene are MNHEY and SMNVEV (reference sequence).

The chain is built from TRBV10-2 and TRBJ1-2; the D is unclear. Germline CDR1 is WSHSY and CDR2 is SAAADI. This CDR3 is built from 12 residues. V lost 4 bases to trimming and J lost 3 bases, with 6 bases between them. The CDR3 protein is CASSVSDYGYTF. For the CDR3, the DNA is TGCGCCAGCAGTGTATCCGACTATGGCTACACCTTC.

The CDR3 nucleotides are TGTGCCAGCAGCAATCCCGGAAGGGGGAACTATGGCTACACCTTC. Amino acid sequence: CASSNPGRGNYGYTF. This rearrangement joins TRBV9 to TRBJ1-2, with D perhaps TRBD1 (6 bases). Germline CDR1 and CDR2: SGDLS and YYNGEE. Deletions cut 4 bases from V and 2 bases from J, with 15 bases between. The CDR3 runs 15 residues.

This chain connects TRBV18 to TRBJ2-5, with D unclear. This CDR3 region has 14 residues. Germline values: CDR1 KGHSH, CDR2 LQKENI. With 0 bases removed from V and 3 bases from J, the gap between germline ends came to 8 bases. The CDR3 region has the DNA TGTGCCAGCTCACCACCGGCAGAAAAAGAGACCCAGTACTTC. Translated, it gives CASSPPAEKETQYF.

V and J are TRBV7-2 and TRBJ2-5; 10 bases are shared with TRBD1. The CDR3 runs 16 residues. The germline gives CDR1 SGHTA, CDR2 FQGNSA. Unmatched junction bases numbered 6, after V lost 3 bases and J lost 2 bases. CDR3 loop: CASSLRDRGKQETQYF. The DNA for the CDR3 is TGTGCCAGCAGCTTGAGGGACAGGGGAAAACAAGAGACCCAGTACTTC.

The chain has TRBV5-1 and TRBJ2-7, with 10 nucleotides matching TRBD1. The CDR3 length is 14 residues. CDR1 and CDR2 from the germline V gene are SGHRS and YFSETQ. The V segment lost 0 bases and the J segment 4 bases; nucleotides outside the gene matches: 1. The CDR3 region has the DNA TGCGCCAGCAGCTTGGGACAGGGGGCATACGAGCAGTACTTC. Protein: CASSLGQGAYEQYF.

CDR3 sequence reads: CASRLRGGIQYF. CDR3 in DNA: TGTGCCAGCAGGCTACGTGGGGGCATTCAGTACTTC. This rearrangement joins TRBV6-5 to TRBJ2-4, with D perhaps being TRBD1 or TRBD2 (5 bases each). This CDR3 is built from 12 residues. Trimming shortened V by 6 bases and J by 9 bases, and 12 bases separated the two germline ends. Germline CDR1 MNHEY, CDR2 SVGAGI.

The CDR3 region is CASSLRGVDEQFF. The CDR3 DNA reads as TGTGCCAGCAGCCTTCGGGGGGTCGATGAGCAGTTCTTC. V is TRBV9 and J is TRBJ2-1, with 7 bases aligning to TRBD2. This CDR3 has 13 amino acids. J was trimmed by 8 bases and V by 4 bases; bases with no gene match: 6. CDR1 and CDR2 (germline): SGDLS, YYNGEE.

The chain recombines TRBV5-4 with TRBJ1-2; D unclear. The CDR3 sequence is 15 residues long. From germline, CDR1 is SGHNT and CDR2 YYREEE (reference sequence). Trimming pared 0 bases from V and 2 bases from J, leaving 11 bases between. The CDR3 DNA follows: TGTGCCAGCAGCTTGGACAGCTTAAAAAACTATGGCTACACCTTC. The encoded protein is CASSLDSLKNYGYTF.

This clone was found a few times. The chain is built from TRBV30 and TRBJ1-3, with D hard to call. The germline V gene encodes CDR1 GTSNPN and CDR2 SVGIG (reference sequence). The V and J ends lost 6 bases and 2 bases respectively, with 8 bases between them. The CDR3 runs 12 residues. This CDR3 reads CACPEAGNTIYF. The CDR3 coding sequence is TGTGCCTGCCCGGAGGCTGGAAACACCATATATTTT. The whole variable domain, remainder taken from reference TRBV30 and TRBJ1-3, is SQTIHQWPATLVQPVGSPLSLECTVEGTSNPNLYWYRQAAGRGLQLLFYSVGIGQISSEVPQNLSASRPQDRQFILSSKKLLLSDSGFYLCACPEAGNTIYFGEGSWLTVV.

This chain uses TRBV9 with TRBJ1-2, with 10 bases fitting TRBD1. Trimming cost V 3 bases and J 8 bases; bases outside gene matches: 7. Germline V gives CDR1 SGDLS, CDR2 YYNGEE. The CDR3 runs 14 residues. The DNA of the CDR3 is TGTGCCAGCAGCGCCGGACAGGGGGAGGCCGGCTACACCTTC. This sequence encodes CASSAGQGEAGYTF.

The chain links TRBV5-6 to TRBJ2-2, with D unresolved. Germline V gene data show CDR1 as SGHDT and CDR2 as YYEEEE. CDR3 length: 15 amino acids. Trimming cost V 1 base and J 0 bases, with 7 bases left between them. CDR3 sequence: CASSLIGANTGELFF. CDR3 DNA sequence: TGTGCCAGCAGCTTGATTGGGGCGAACACCGGGGAGCTGTTTTTT.